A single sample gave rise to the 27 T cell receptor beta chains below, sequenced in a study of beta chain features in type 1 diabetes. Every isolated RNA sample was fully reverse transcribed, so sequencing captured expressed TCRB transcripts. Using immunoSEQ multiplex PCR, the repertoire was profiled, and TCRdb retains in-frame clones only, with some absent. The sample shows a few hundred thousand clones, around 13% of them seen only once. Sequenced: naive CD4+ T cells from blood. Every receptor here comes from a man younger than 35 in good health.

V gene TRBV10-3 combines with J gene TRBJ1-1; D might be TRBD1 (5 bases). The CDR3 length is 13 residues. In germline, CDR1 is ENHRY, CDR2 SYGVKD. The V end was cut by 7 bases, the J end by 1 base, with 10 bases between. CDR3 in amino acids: CAIMPRANTEAFF. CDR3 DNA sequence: TGTGCCATCATGCCCAGGGCGAACACTGAAGCTTTCTTT.

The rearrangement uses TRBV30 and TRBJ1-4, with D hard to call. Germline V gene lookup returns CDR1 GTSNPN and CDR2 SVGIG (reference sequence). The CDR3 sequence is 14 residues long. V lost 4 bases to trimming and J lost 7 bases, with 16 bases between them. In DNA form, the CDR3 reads TGTGCCTGGACTGAACGGGCGGCGGGTGAAAAACTGTTTTTT. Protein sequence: CAWTERAAGEKLFF.

The DNA for the CDR3 is TGTGCCAGTACCCCGAGAGGGGGAGAACGTCAGCCCCAGCATTTT. This sequence encodes CASTPRGGERQPQHF. V and J are TRBV19 and TRBJ1-5; D is possibly TRBD1 (6 bases). V was cut by 7 bases and J by 6 bases, with 19 bases left in between. The V gene's germline CDR1 is LNHDA and CDR2 SQIVND (reference sequence). The CDR3 loop spans 15 amino acids.

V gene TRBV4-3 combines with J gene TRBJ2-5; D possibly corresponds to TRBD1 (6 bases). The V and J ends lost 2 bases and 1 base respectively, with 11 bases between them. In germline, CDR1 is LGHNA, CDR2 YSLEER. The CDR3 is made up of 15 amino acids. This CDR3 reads CASSQSQGSQETQYF. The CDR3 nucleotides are TGCGCCAGCAGCCAATCCCAGGGGTCCCAAGAGACCCAGTACTTC.

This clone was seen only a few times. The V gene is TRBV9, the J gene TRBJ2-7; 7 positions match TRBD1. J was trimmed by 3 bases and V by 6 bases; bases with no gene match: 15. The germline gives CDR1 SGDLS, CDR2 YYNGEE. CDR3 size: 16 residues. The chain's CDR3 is CASTSGEWDRGYEQYF. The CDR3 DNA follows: TGTGCCAGCACTTCAGGGGAGTGGGACAGAGGCTACGAGCAGTACTTC.

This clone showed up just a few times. The CDR3 nucleotides read TGTGCCAGCAGCCAAGGGGGCGGGGGACTATACGAGCAGTACTTC. Translating gives CASSQGGGGLYEQYF. The chain has TRBV4-2 and TRBJ2-7; TRBD2 matches 7 bases. This CDR3 is built from 15 residues. Germline V gene sequence: CDR1 LGHNA, CDR2 YNFKEQ. The V gene end was trimmed by 1 base and the J gene end by 4 bases; junction bases not matched to a gene: 7.

DNA for the CDR3: TGTGCCAGCAGATCCACCGGGACAGTTTATTCTGGGGCCAACGTCCTGACTTTC. This codes for CASRSTGTVYSGANVLTF. The V call is TRBV7-2, the J call TRBJ2-6; 7 positions agree with TRBD1. V gave up 6 bases and J gave up 1 base; unmatched junction bases: 12. The germline gives CDR1 SGHTA, CDR2 FQGNSA. The CDR3 totals 18 residues.

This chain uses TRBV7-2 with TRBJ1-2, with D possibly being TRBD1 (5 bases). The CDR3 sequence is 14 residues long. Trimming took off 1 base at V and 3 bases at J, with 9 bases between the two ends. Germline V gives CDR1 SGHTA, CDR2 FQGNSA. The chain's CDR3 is CASSLEGEYYGYTF. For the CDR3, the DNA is TGTGCCAGCAGCTTAGAAGGGGAATACTATGGCTACACCTTC.

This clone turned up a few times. The CDR3 bases are TGTGCCAGCTCGCCCCTCGACATTTCCTACGAGCAGTACTTC. Protein: CASSPLDISYEQYF. The rearrangement joins TRBV18 to TRBJ2-7; D is ambiguous. The germline V gene encodes CDR1 KGHSH and CDR2 LQKENI. The CDR3 contains 14 residues. The V end lost 6 bases, the J end lost 1 base, and 13 bases lay between the germline ends. Full variable domain (missing parts from reference TRBV18 and TRBJ2-7): NAGVMQNPRHLVRRRGQEARLRCSPMKGHSHVYWYRQLPEEGLKFMVYLQKENIIDESGMPKERFSAEFPKEGPSILRIQQVVRGDSAAYFCASSPLDISYEQYFGPGTRLTVT.

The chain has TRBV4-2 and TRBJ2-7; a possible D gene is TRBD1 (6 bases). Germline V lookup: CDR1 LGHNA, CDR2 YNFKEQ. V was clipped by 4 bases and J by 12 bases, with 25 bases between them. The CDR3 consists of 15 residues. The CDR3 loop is CASSPRPQGHTSTYF. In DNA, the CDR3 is TGTGCCAGCAGCCCACGACCCCAGGGACATACGAGCACGTACTTC.

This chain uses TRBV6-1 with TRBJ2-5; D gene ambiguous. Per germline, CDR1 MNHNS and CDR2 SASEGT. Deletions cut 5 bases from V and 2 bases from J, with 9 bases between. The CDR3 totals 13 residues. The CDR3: CASSLHVQETQYF. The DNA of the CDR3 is TGTGCCAGCAGTTTACACGTACAAGAGACCCAGTACTTC.

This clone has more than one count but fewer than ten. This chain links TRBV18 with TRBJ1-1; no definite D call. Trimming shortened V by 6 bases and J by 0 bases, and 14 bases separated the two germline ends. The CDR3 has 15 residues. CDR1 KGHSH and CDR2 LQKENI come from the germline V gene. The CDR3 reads CASSPEGLMNTEAFF. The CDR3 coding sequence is TGTGCCAGCTCGCCCGAGGGCCTTATGAACACTGAAGCTTTCTTT.

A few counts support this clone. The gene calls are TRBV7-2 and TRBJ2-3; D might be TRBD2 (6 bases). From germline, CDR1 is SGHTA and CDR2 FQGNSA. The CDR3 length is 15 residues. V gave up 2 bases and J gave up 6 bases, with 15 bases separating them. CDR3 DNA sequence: TGTGCCAGCAGCTTACGGGGGAGGCCGACGGATACGCAGTATTTT. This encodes CASSLRGRPTDTQYF.

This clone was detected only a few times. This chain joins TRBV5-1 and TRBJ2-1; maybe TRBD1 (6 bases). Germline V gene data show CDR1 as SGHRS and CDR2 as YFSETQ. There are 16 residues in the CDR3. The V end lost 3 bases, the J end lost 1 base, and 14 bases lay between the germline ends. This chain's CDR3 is CASSWSGQLSYNEQFF. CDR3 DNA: TGCGCCAGCAGCTGGAGTGGACAGCTTTCCTACAATGAGCAGTTCTTC.

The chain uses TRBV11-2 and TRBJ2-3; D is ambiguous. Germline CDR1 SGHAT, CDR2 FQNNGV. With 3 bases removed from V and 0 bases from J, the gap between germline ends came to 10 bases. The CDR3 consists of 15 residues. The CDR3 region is CASSFFGASTDTQYF. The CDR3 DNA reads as TGTGCCAGCAGCTTTTTCGGTGCTAGCACAGATACGCAGTATTTT.

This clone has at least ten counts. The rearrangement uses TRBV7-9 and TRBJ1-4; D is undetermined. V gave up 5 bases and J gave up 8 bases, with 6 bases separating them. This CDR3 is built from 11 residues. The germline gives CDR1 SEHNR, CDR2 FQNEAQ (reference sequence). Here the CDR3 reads CASSQQEKLFF. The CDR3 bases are TGTGCCAGCAGCCAACAGGAAAAACTGTTTTTT.

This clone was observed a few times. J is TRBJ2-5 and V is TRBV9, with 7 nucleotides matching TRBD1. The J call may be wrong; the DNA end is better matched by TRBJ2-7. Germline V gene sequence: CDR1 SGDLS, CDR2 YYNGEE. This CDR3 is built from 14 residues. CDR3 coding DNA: TGTGCCAGCAGCGTAGGACAGGGCGGCGGCGAGCAGTACTTC. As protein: CASSVGQGGGEQYF.

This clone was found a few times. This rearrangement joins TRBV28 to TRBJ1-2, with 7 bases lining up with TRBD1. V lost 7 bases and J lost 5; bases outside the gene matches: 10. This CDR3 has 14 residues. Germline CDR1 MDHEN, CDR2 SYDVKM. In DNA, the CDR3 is TGTGCCAGCAACAGGGGTGACGGGGTATATGGCTACACCTTC. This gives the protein CASNRGDGVYGYTF.

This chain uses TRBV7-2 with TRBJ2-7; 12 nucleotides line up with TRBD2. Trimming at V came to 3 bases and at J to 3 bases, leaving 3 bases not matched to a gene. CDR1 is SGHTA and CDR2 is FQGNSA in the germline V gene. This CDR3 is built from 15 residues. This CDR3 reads CASSFPSGGDYEQYF. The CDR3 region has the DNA TGTGCCAGCAGCTTCCCTAGCGGGGGGGACTACGAGCAGTACTTC. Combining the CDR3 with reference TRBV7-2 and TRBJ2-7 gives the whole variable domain GAGVSQSPSNKVTEKGKDVELRCDPISGHTALYWYRQSLGQGLEFLIYFQGNSAPDKSGLPSDRFSAERTGGSVSTLTIQRTQQEDSAVYLCASSFPSGGDYEQYFGPGTRLTVT.

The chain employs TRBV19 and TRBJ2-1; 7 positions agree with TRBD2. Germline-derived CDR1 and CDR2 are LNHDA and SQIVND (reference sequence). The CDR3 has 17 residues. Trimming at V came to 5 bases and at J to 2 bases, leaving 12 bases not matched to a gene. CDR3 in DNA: TGTGCCAGTAGTTCCTGGACTAGTATTCTCACCTACAATGAGCAGTTCTTC. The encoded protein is CASSSWTSILTYNEQFF.

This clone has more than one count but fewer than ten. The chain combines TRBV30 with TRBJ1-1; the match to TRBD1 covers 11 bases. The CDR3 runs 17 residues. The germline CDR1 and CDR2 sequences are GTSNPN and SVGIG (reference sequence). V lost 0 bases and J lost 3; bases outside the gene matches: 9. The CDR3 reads CAWSVRWTGGAHTEAFF. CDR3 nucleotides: TGTGCCTGGAGTGTACGCTGGACAGGGGGCGCGCACACTGAAGCTTTCTTT.

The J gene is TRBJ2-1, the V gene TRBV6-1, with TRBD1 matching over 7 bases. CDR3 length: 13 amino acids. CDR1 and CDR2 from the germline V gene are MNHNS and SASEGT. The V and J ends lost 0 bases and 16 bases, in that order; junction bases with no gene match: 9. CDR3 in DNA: TGTGCCAGCAGTGAAGCGGGCGCGACAGGGAAATTCTTC. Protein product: CASSEAGATGKFF.

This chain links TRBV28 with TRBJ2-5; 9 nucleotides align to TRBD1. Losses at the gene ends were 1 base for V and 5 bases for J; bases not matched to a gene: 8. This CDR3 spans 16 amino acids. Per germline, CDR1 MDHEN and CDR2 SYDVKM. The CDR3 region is CASSLSGTGLKETQYF. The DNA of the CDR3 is TGTGCCAGCAGTTTATCCGGGACAGGGCTTAAGGAGACCCAGTACTTC.

The CDR3 nucleotides are TGTGCCAGCTCACCCCGCCTTCCAGCGGGAGGGGACTCCTACGAGCAGTACTTC. Amino acid sequence: CASSPRLPAGGDSYEQYF. The chain joins TRBV18 to TRBJ2-7; TRBD2 agrees at 10 bases. The CDR3 extends over 18 amino acids. CDR1 KGHSH and CDR2 LQKENI come from the germline V gene. Trimming at V came to 3 bases and at J to 0 bases, leaving 11 bases not matched to a gene.

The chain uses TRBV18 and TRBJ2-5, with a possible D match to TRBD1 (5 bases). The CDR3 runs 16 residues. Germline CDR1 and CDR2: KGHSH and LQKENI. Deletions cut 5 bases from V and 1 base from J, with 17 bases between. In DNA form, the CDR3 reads TGTGCCAGCTCAGACAGTGGCCTAAGAGTCCAAGAGACCCAGTACTTC. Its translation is CASSDSGLRVQETQYF.

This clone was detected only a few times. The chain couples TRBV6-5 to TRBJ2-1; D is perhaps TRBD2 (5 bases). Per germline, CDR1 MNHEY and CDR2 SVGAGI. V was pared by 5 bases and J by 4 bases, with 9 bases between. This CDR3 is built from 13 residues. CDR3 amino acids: CASSRDVYNEQFF. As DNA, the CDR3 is TGTGCCAGCAGTCGGGATGTATACAATGAGCAGTTCTTC.

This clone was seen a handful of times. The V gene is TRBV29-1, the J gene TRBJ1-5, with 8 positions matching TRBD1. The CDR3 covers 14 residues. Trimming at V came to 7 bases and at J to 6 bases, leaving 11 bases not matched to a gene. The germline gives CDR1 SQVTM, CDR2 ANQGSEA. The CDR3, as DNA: TGCAGCGCTACGACAGGGGCAGGGGGTCAGCCCCAGCATTTT. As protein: CSATTGAGGQPQHF.